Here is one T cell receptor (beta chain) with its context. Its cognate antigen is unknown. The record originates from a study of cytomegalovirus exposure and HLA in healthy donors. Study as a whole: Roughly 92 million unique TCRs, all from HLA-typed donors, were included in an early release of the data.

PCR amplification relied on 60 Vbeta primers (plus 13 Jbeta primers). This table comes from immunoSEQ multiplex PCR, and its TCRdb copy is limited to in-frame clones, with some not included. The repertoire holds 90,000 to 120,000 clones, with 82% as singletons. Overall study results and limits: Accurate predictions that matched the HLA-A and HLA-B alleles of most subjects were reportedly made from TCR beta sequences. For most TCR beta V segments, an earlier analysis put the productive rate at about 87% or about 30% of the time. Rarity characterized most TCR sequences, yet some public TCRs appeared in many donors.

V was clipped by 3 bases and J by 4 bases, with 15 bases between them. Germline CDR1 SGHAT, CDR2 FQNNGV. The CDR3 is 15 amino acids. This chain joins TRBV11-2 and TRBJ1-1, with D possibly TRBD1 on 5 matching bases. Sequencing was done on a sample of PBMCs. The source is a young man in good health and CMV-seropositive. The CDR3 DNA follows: TGTGCCAGCAGCTTCCCATGGGGGGGGATCACTGAAGCTTTCTTT. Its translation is CASSFPWGGITEAFF.